The 27 T cell receptor beta chains reported below all come from one sample, sequenced in a study of cytomegalovirus exposure and HLA in healthy donors. PCR involved 60 Vbeta and 13 Jbeta primers. Only in-frame clones appear in the TCRdb table, and some are missing; sequencing was by immunoSEQ multiplex PCR. The data show under 150,000 clones, around 76% seen once. The specimen was PBMCs. These receptors originate from a woman between 45 and 60 years old in good health and CMV-seronegative.

The chain has TRBV27 and TRBJ2-7, with a possible D match to TRBD2 (7 bases). The CDR3 is 15 residues long. V lost 2 bases to trimming and J lost 0 bases, with 11 bases between them. Germline CDR1 reads MNHEY; CDR2 reads SMNVEV (reference sequence). The DNA for the CDR3 is TGTGCCAGCAGTTTAGGGGGGGGGCCCTCCTACGAGCAGTACTTC. It encodes CASSLGGGPSYEQYF.

The rearrangement joins TRBV9 to TRBJ2-1, with TRBD1 as a possible D gene (5 bases). CDR3 length equals 12 residues. The germline V gene has CDR1 SGDLS and CDR2 YYNGEE. Trimming took 8 bases from V and 7 from J, leaving 13 bases between them. CDR3 region: CASSGMPNEQFF. Written as DNA, the CDR3 is TGTGCCAGTTCAGGGATGCCTAATGAGCAGTTCTTC.

In its sample, this clone was seen once. This sequence joins TRBV27 and TRBJ2-7, with D tentatively TRBD1 (6 bases). Germline V gene lookup returns CDR1 MNHEY and CDR2 SMNVEV (reference sequence). The CDR3 consists of 15 residues. V was cut by 4 bases and J by 7 bases, with 20 bases left in between. The CDR3 here is CASSSGPRGLGEQYV. The CDR3 DNA reads TGTGCCAGCAGTTCCGGGCCTAGGGGGTTGGGTGAGCAGTACGTC.

This clone has a handful of counts. CDR3 nucleotides: TGTGCCAGCAGCCGCGGGAGGGCGGAAAACATTCAGTACTTC. The encoded protein is CASSRGRAENIQYF. J is TRBJ2-4 and V is TRBV6-5, with TRBD2 matching over 9 bases. Germline V gene lookup returns CDR1 MNHEY and CDR2 SVGAGI. CDR3 size: 14 residues. The V gene end was trimmed by 6 bases and the J gene end by 5 bases; junction bases not matched to a gene: 5.

This CDR3 reads CASSFRGRARDNEQFF. The CDR3 DNA sequence: TGTGCCAGCAGTTTTCGCGGGAGGGCCAGGGACAATGAGCAGTTCTTC. This chain uses TRBV28 with TRBJ2-1; 9 positions match TRBD2. With 3 bases clipped from V and 5 bases from J, the junction kept 8 bases outside the gene matches. CDR3 length: 16 residues. Germline V gives CDR1 MDHEN, CDR2 SYDVKM.

This chain connects TRBV6-5 to TRBJ2-7; 8 bases are a match to TRBD1. Unmatched junction bases numbered 5, after V lost 2 bases and J lost 2 bases. The germline V gene encodes CDR1 MNHEY and CDR2 SVGAGI. The CDR3 has 15 residues. CDR3 region: CASSYEGGQAYEQYF. CDR3 in DNA: TGTGCCAGCAGTTACGAGGGGGGACAGGCCTACGAGCAGTACTTC.

The sample holds one count of this clone. This chain uses TRBV5-6 with TRBJ1-5, with TRBD1 matching 8 bases. The germline gives CDR1 SGHDT, CDR2 YYEEEE. CDR3 size: 15 residues. Trimming at V came to 4 bases and at J to 0 bases, leaving 3 bases not matched to a gene. CDR3 protein: CASSLGTGSNQPQHF. CDR3 coding DNA: TGTGCCAGCAGCCTCGGGACAGGTAGCAATCAGCCCCAGCATTTT.

The chain carries TRBV10-3 and TRBJ2-1; D is possibly TRBD1 (5 bases). Trimming took 10 bases from V and 0 from J, leaving 10 bases between them. CDR1 and CDR2 from the germline V gene are ENHRY and SYGVKD. The CDR3 loop spans 13 amino acids. Here the CDR3 reads CATATASYNEQFF. DNA for the CDR3: TGTGCCACCGCGACAGCCTCCTACAATGAGCAGTTCTTC.

The rearrangement links TRBV7-3 to TRBJ2-3; TRBD2 aligns across 15 bases. From germline, CDR1 is SGHTA and CDR2 FQGTGA. This CDR3 has 16 residues. The junction had 2 bases not matched to a gene; V was cut back by 3 bases and J by 4 bases. The CDR3 here is CASSLGLAGGADTQYF. DNA for the CDR3: TGTGCCAGCAGCTTGGGACTAGCGGGAGGAGCAGATACGCAGTATTTT.

The chain employs TRBV29-1 and TRBJ1-3; a weak D match, TRBD1 (6 bases). Germline V gives CDR1 SQVTM, CDR2 ANQGSEA. The CDR3 runs 15 residues. With 4 bases removed from V and 4 bases from J, the gap between germline ends came to 17 bases. This CDR3 is CSVARRTGRGNTIYF. In DNA, the CDR3 is TGCAGCGTTGCCCGTCGCACAGGGAGAGGAAACACCATATATTTT.

As to this clone: Sequence at one end of the junction differs from germline and may be a read error. The rearrangement joins TRBV30 to TRBJ1-5, with D perhaps matching TRBD1 (5 bases). CDR1 GTSNPN and CDR2 SVGIG come from the germline V gene (reference sequence). The CDR3 has 12 amino acids. The CDR3 spells CAWSEGDQPQNF. In DNA, the CDR3 is TGTGCCTGGAGTGAAGGGGATCAGCCCCAGAATTTT.

The V call is TRBV5-5, the J call TRBJ1-1, with unresolved D. The CDR3 spans 16 residues. In germline, CDR1 is SGHKS, CDR2 YYEKEE (reference sequence). V shed 0 bases and J shed 0 bases, with 12 bases lying between them. CDR3 nucleotides: TGTGCCAGCAGCTTGGCCGCTCGGGGTGTGAACACTGAAGCTTTCTTT. Translating it yields CASSLAARGVNTEAFF.

The V and J genes are TRBV18 and TRBJ1-5; D not certain. Germline CDR1 is KGHSH and CDR2 is LQKENI. V gave up 3 bases and J gave up 16 bases, with 19 bases separating them. There are 13 residues in the CDR3. For the CDR3, the DNA is TGTGCCAGCTCACCGCCCGCAGCGACTCTCCTACATTTT. Translated, it gives CASSPPAATLLHF.

This chain connects TRBV2 to TRBJ1-3; the D is unclear. V lost 7 bases to trimming and J lost 0 bases, with 10 bases between them. The CDR3 sequence is 14 residues long. Germline CDR1 is SNHLY and CDR2 is FYNNEI. CDR3 amino acids: CASKRPTSGNTIYF. The CDR3 DNA follows: TGTGCCAGCAAGAGGCCAACCTCTGGAAACACCATATATTTT. Together with reference TRBV2 and TRBJ1-3, the CDR3 gives the full variable domain: EPEVTQTPSHQVTQMGQEVILRCVPISNHLYFYWYRQILGQKVEFLVSFYNNEISEKSEIFDDQFSVERPDGSNFTLKIRSTKLEDSAMYFCASKRPTSGNTIYFGEGSWLTVV.

The chain uses TRBV6-1 and TRBJ1-1, with D possibly TRBD1 on 5 matching bases. The CDR3 loop spans 13 amino acids. Germline CDR1 and CDR2: MNHNS and SASEGT. Trimming took 3 bases from V and 5 from J, leaving 10 bases between them. As DNA, the CDR3 is TGTGCCAGCAGTGACAGGGCTGGAACTGAAGCTTTCTTT. Translating gives CASSDRAGTEAFF.

This clone was recorded once. The chain uses TRBV25-1 and TRBJ2-7; D ambiguous. The germline V gene encodes CDR1 MGHDK and CDR2 SYGVNS. V was trimmed by 4 bases and J by 8 bases, leaving 18 bases between them. This CDR3 has 14 residues. The CDR3 coding sequence is TGTGCCAGCAGTGTACGGGTATCCCACCTCCAGCAGTACGTC. Translating it yields CASSVRVSHLQQYV.

This clone was detected only a few times. V and J are TRBV6-5 and TRBJ2-7; a weak D match, TRBD2 (6 bases). CDR3 length: 14 residues. Germline values: CDR1 MNHEY, CDR2 SVGAGI. V was trimmed by 2 bases and J by 0 bases, leaving 8 bases between them. The CDR3 DNA reads TGTGCCAGCAGTTACACTAGCAGCTCCTACGAGCAGTACTTC. Translating it yields CASSYTSSSYEQYF.

The J gene is TRBJ1-4, the V gene TRBV7-9; tentative D call: TRBD1 (5 bases). This CDR3 contains 14 residues. Germline V gene data show CDR1 as SEHNR and CDR2 as FQNEAQ (reference sequence). The ends were cut back, 3 bases at V and 5 bases at J, with 10 bases in the middle. The CDR3 nucleotides read TGTGCCAGCAGCTTCCCGGGACTGAATGAAAAACTGTTTTTT. Protein sequence: CASSFPGLNEKLFF.

Regarding this clone: The junction and the germline gene differ at one end; a read error may be behind it. This chain links TRBV28 with TRBJ1-2; D might be TRBD1 (6 bases). The CDR3 loop spans 10 amino acids. CDR1 and CDR2 (germline): MDHEN, SYDVKM. The CDR3: CASSRNRVTF. CDR3 nucleotide sequence: TGTGCCAGCAGTCGAAACAGGGTTACATTC.

This clone was found a few times. The chain combines TRBV18 with TRBJ2-7, with 9 bases aligning to TRBD1. The V and J ends lost 3 bases and 2 bases, in that order; junction bases with no gene match: 2. This CDR3 spans 14 amino acids. Germline assignment: CDR1 KGHSH and CDR2 LQKENI. For the CDR3, the DNA is TGTGCCAGCTCACCTGGGGACAGGGCCTACGAGCAGTACTTC. Amino acid sequence: CASSPGDRAYEQYF.

CDR3 loop: CASSPAGGRGQYV. CDR3 DNA sequence: TGTGCCAGCAGCCCGGCGGGGGGACGCGGGCAGTACGTC. The gene calls are TRBV7-9 and TRBJ2-7; 8 bases fit TRBD2. The CDR3 has 13 amino acids. The germline gives CDR1 SEHNR, CDR2 FQNEAQ (reference sequence). V shed 5 bases and J 9 bases; nucleotides not matched to a gene: 9.

The count of this clone is one. An end of the junction differs from the germline gene, which may be a read error. The CDR3 loop reads CASSQSRGLSNQPQNF. CDR3 nucleotide sequence: TGTGCCAGTAGCCAGTCCAGGGGGCTTAGCAATCAGCCCCAGAATTTT. The J gene is TRBJ1-5, the V gene TRBV19, with 8 bases identical to TRBD1. Germline V gene lookup returns CDR1 LNHDA and CDR2 SQIVND (reference sequence). The length of the CDR3 is 16 residues.

This clone came up once. The chain recombines TRBV5-4 with TRBJ2-3; 8 bases align to TRBD2. This CDR3 is 15 amino acids long. The junction had 5 bases not matched to a gene; V was cut back by 0 bases and J by 5 bases. Germline V gives CDR1 SGHNT, CDR2 YYREEE (reference sequence). The CDR3 protein is CASSLDGRAEDTQYF. The CDR3 DNA is TGTGCCAGCAGCTTGGACGGGAGGGCCGAAGATACGCAGTATTTT.

The V call is TRBV27, the J call TRBJ1-2; TRBD1 is a possible D gene (5 bases). The germline V and J ends were trimmed by 5 bases and 8 bases, with 18 bases remaining between them. This CDR3 comprises 14 residues. From germline, CDR1 is MNHEY and CDR2 SMNVEV (reference sequence). CDR3 nucleotides: TGTGCCAGCAGTCCCTGGGGGGGAGGAGTGGGCTACACCTTC. Amino acid sequence: CASSPWGGGVGYTF.

This chain links TRBV6-5 with TRBJ2-7, with a weak D call TRBD1 (5 bases). Trimming took 6 bases from V and 4 from J, leaving 16 bases between them. The germline V gene has CDR1 MNHEY and CDR2 SVGAGI. The CDR3 contains 14 residues. CDR3 sequence: CASSLYGASYEQYF. DNA of the CDR3: TGTGCCAGCAGCCTCTATGGGGCATCTTACGAGCAGTACTTC.

This chain joins TRBV2 and TRBJ2-2; 12 nucleotides align to TRBD2. CDR3 size: 15 residues. V lost 9 bases and J lost 5; bases outside the gene matches: 7. The germline gives CDR1 SNHLY, CDR2 FYNNEI. The CDR3 DNA sequence: TGTGCCAGGAGGACTAGCGGGACCGGGACCGGGGAGCTGTTTTTT. Amino acids: CARRTSGTGTGELFF.

The chain combines TRBV4-1 with TRBJ2-5; 8 bases are shared with TRBD2. The germline CDR1 and CDR2 sequences are MGHRA and YSYEKL. CDR3 length: 16 residues. The V segment lost 0 bases and the J segment 5 bases; nucleotides outside the gene matches: 8. The CDR3 loop is CASSQEGAGVSETQYF. The CDR3 nucleotides are TGCGCCAGCAGCCAAGAAGGAGCGGGAGTCAGCGAGACCCAGTACTTC.